These 16 T cell receptor beta chains share one sample of origin, sequenced in a study of radiotherapy plus CTLA-4 blockade in lung cancer. Some clones are missing from TCRdb's copy, which holds only in-frame ones; the method was immunoSEQ multiplex PCR. The sample yields over 30,000 clones, more than 70% seen once. Sample: peripheral blood, taken from a patient treated with radiotherapy plus ipilimumab. Source of these receptors: a human donor with non-small cell lung cancer whose response to radiotherapy plus ipilimumab could not be evaluated.

CDR3 bases: TGTGCCAGCAGGGACTCGAGCTCCTACAATGAGCAGTTCTTC. As protein: CASRDSSSYNEQFF. This chain uses TRBV2 with TRBJ2-1, with a weak D call TRBD2 (5 bases). Germline lookup yields CDR1 SNHLY and CDR2 FYNNEI. Trimming shortened V by 6 bases and J by 0 bases, and 9 bases separated the two germline ends. This CDR3 has 14 amino acids.

This clone occurred a few times. This chain connects TRBV19 to TRBJ2-2; the D gene is possibly TRBD2 (5 bases). CDR1 LNHDA and CDR2 SQIVND come from the germline V gene (reference sequence). The CDR3 covers 15 residues. Trimming took off 7 bases at V and 6 bases at J, with 18 bases between the two ends. The CDR3 protein is CASTGPNKRAGELFF. CDR3 sequence (DNA): TGTGCCAGTACCGGGCCTAATAAGAGGGCCGGGGAGCTGTTTTTT.

V is TRBV29-1 and J is TRBJ1-1, with TRBD1 matching over 8 bases. The J segment lost 5 bases and the V segment lost 6 bases, leaving 14 bases of the junction unmatched. Germline CDR1 is SQVTM and CDR2 is ANQGSEA. This CDR3 is built from 15 residues. The CDR3 coding sequence is TGCAGCGTGGCCCGGGGGGCAGGGGGCAGGACTGAAGCTTTCTTT. This gives the protein CSVARGAGGRTEAFF. Full variable domain (missing parts from reference TRBV29-1 and TRBJ1-1): SAVISQKPSRDICQRGTSLTIQCQVDSQVTMMFWYRQQPGQSLTLIATANQGSEATYESGFVIDKFPISRPNLTFSTLTVSNMSPEDSSIYLCSVARGAGGRTEAFFGQGTRLTVV.

The V gene is TRBV5-1, the J gene TRBJ1-4, with D possibly matching TRBD1 (5 bases). The V end was cut by 4 bases, the J end by 8 bases, with 15 bases between. CDR1 SGHRS and CDR2 YFSETQ come from the germline V gene. The CDR3 length is 14 residues. The CDR3: CASSPGTFGEKLFF. Here the CDR3 DNA reads TGCGCCAGCAGCCCCGGGACTTTTGGCGAAAAACTGTTTTTT.

This clone was seen a few times. The gene calls are TRBV18 and TRBJ2-5; tentatively, D is TRBD2 (7 bases). V dropped 0 bases and J dropped 5 bases, with 10 bases sitting between them. From germline, CDR1 is KGHSH and CDR2 LQKENI. The CDR3 consists of 14 residues. In DNA form, the CDR3 reads TGTGCCAGCTCACCACCGCGGGGGCCGGAGACCCAGTACTTC. It codes for CASSPPRGPETQYF.

The CDR3 loop is CASMAGATDTQYF. The CDR3 DNA is TGTGCCAGCATGGCGGGAGCCACAGATACGCAGTATTTT. The genes are TRBV2 and TRBJ2-3, with 7 bases matching TRBD2. This CDR3 spans 13 amino acids. V lost 7 bases to trimming and J lost 2 bases; unmatched junction nucleotides: 3. CDR1 is SNHLY, CDR2 FYNNEI, per germline.

The chain links TRBV14 to TRBJ1-2; D might be TRBD1 (5 bases). Trimming cost V 4 bases and J 4 bases, with 16 bases left between them. This CDR3 spans 15 amino acids. Germline assignment: CDR1 SGHDN and CDR2 FVKESK. CDR3 in amino acids: CASSPNLGPGYGYTF. The DNA of the CDR3 is TGTGCCAGCAGCCCCAATCTGGGGCCGGGCTATGGCTACACCTTC.

The rearrangement links TRBV6-5 to TRBJ1-2; D not certain. Trimming took 5 bases from V and 8 from J, leaving 15 bases between them. The CDR3 spans 13 residues. Germline loops: CDR1 MNHEY, CDR2 SVGAGI. The CDR3 sequence is CASSEEEGSGYTF. The DNA for the CDR3 is TGTGCCAGCAGTGAAGAGGAGGGCTCCGGCTACACCTTC.

J is TRBJ2-5 and V is TRBV6-6, with D perhaps TRBD2 (5 bases). The CDR3 is 14 amino acids. Germline V gives CDR1 MNHNY, CDR2 SVGAGI (reference sequence). V was pared by 0 bases and J by 5 bases, with 10 bases between. The CDR3 coding sequence is TGTGCCAGCAGTTACTCGGGAGAAGAGGAGACCCAGTACTTC. Its translation: CASSYSGEEETQYF.

The chain recombines TRBV6-1 with TRBJ1-1, with TRBD1 matching over 7 bases. V gave up 7 bases and J gave up 6 bases; unmatched junction bases: 8. Germline CDR1 MNHNS, CDR2 SASEGT. CDR3 length equals 13 residues. The CDR3 nucleotides are TGTGCCAGCAAGAAGGTAGGGGGCCCTGAAGCTTTCTTT. This codes for CASKKVGGPEAFF.

For this clone: Relative to the germline gene, one junction end is altered; a read error may explain this. The chain recombines TRBV5-1 with TRBJ2-5; D tentatively reads TRBD1 or TRBD2 (5 bases each). Judging by the DNA end, TRBJ2-7 fits better; the J call may be wrong. The CDR3 covers 15 residues. CDR1 and CDR2 from the germline V gene are SGHRS and YFSETQ. CDR3 coding DNA: TGCGCCAGCAGATTGGGGGTAGCTCTCTCCTACGAGCAGTACTTC. Its protein product is CASRLGVALSYEQYF.

The chain uses TRBV7-9 and TRBJ2-3, with D possibly being TRBD2 (5 bases). The CDR3 has 15 residues. V shed 1 base and J shed 0 bases, with 8 bases lying between them. The germline gives CDR1 SEHNR, CDR2 FQNEAQ (reference sequence). The CDR3 DNA follows: TGTGCCAGCAGCTTAGAGAGGACTAGCACAGATACGCAGTATTTT. Encoded protein: CASSLERTSTDTQYF.

This clone has a single count. The rearrangement joins TRBV28 to TRBJ2-1; 7 bases line up with TRBD2. The CDR3 loop spans 14 amino acids. J gave up 4 bases and V 4 bases, and 4 bases lay outside the gene matches. In germline, CDR1 is MDHEN, CDR2 SYDVKM. This CDR3 reads CASSSPSGYNEQFF. CDR3 DNA: TGTGCCAGCAGTTCCCCTAGCGGTTACAATGAGCAGTTCTTC.

J is TRBJ2-3 and V is TRBV28, with 8 bases fitting TRBD2. The CDR3 length is 15 residues. Trimming took 5 bases from V and 8 from J; bases not matched to a gene: 12. Germline V gives CDR1 MDHEN, CDR2 SYDVKM. CDR3: CASSPGGFRVGTQYF. In nucleotides, the CDR3 is TGTGCCAGCAGTCCGGGGGGGTTCAGAGTGGGTACGCAGTATTTT.

J is TRBJ2-7 and V is TRBV5-1; tentatively, D is TRBD2 (5 bases). CDR1 is SGHRS and CDR2 is YFSETQ in the germline V gene. The CDR3 totals 15 residues. V shed 1 base and J shed 6 bases, with 17 bases lying between them. DNA of the CDR3: TGCGCCAGCAGCTTGTTGCTTTCGGCAGGAGGCGAGCAGTACTTC. This encodes CASSLLLSAGGEQYF.

The V gene is TRBV6-4, the J gene TRBJ2-4; a weak D match, TRBD1 (5 bases). This CDR3 has 13 amino acids. The V gene lost 3 bases and the J gene lost 5 bases, with 8 bases spanning the gap. Per germline, CDR1 MRHNA and CDR2 SNTAGT. DNA of the CDR3: TGTGCCAGCAGTGAAGTAGGGGAAAACATTCAGTACTTC. The encoded protein is CASSEVGENIQYF.